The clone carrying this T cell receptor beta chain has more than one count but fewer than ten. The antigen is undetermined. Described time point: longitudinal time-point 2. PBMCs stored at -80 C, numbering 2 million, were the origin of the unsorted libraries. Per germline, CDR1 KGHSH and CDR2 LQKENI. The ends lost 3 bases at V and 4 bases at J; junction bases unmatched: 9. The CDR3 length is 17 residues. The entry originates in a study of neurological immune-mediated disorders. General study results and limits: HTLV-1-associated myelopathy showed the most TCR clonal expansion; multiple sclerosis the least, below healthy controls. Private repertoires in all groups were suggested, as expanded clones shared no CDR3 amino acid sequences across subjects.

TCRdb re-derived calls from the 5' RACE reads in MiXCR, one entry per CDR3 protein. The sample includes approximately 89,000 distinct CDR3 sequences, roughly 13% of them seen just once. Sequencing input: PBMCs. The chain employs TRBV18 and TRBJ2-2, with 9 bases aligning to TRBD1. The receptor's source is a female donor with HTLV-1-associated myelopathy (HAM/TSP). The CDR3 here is CASSPQAGTGFTGELFF. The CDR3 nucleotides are TGTGCCAGCTCACCTCAGGCCGGGACAGGGTTCACCGGGGAGCTGTTTTTT.